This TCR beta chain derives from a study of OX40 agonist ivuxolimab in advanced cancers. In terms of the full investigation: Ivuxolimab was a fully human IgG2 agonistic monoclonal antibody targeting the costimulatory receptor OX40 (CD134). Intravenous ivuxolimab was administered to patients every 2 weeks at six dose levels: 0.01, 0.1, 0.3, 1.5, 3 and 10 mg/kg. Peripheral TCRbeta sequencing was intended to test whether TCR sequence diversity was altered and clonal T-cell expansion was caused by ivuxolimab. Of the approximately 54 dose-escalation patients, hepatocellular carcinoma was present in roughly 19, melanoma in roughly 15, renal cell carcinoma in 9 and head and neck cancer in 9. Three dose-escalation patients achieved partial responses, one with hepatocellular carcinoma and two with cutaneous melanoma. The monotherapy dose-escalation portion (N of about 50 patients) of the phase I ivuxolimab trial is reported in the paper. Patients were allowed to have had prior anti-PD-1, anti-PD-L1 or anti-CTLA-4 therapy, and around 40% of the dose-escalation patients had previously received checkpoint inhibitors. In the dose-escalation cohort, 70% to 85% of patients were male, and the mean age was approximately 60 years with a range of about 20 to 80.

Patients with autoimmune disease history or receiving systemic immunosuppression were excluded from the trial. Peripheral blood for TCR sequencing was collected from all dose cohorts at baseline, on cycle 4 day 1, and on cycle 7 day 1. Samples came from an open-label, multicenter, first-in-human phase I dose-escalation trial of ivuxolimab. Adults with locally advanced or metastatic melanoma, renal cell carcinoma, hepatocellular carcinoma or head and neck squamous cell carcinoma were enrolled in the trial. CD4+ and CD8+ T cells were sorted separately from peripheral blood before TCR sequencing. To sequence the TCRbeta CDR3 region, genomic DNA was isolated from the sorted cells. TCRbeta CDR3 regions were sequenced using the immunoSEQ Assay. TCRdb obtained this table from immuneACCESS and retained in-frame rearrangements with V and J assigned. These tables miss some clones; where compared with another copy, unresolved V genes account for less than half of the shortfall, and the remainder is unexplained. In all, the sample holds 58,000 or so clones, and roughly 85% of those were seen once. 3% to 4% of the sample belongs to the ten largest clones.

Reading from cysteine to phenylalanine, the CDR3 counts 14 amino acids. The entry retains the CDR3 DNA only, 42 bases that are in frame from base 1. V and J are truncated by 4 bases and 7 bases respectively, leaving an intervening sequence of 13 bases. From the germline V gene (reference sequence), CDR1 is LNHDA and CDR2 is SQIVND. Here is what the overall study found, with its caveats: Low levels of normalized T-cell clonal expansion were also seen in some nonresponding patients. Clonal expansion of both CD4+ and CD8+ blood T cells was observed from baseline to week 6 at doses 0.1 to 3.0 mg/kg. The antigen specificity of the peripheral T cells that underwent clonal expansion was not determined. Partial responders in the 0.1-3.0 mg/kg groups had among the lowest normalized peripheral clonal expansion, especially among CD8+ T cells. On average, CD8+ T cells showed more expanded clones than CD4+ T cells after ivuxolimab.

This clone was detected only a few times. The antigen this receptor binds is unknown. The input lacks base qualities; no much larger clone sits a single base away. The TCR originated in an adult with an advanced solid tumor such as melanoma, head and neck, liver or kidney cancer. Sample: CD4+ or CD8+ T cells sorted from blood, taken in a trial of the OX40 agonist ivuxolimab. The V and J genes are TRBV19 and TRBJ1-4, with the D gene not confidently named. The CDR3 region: CASSTEEYGEKLFF. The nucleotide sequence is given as TGTGCCAGTAGTACCGAGGAGTATGGTGAAAAACTGTTTTTT.